This T cell receptor (beta chain) emerged from a study of Graves' ophthalmopathy and Graves' hyperthyroidism. On this clonotype: The antigen remains undetermined.

The germline gives CDR1 DFQATT, CDR2 SNEGSKA (reference sequence). V lost 4 bases and J lost 3; bases outside the gene matches: 5. CDR3 length: 13 residues. Exclusion applied to patients with other autoimmune diseases, uncontrolled infections, pregnancy or lactation. Diagnostic conclusions were grounded in clinical symptoms, serum thyroxine, TRAb, thyroid ultrasound and orbital computed tomography. The study amplified TCR beta CDR3 regions using RNA transcripts. HTBI-primed RT-PCR formed the first round, and a multiplex PCR formed the second. Via MiXCR, TCRdb re-called the multiplex PCR reads, giving one row per CDR3 protein. The data contain around 520,000 distinct CDR3 sequences, about 35% of them singletons. General observations from the study: Detection in blood was also observed for most expanded thyroid clonotypes above 0.001 frequency.

The sequence came from an adult man with Graves' hyperthyroidism. Input material: peripheral blood or thyroid tissue (not recorded which). The V and J genes are TRBV20-1 and TRBJ2-7, with 8 bases identical to TRBD1. The CDR3 loop reads CSAITTGVYEQYF. CDR3 DNA sequence: TGCAGTGCTATTACGACAGGGGTCTACGAGCAGTACTTC.